This T cell receptor (beta chain) derives from a study of blood T cell repertoires in COVID-19. At the level of the study: From the United States, Italy and Spain came samples of acute and convalescent COVID-19.

CDR3 size: 18 residues. Germline CDR1 is MDHEN and CDR2 is SYDVKM. V shed 3 bases and J shed 0 bases, with 20 bases lying between them. Authors' data handling: From reference gene primer amplification, estimates of nucleated cell counts were derived. Repertoires were generated with immunoSEQ multiplex PCR, while TCRdb's copy carries only in-frame clones and drops some. The V and J calls and clone size come from that table; D and trimming were worked out from the DNA. The table shows some 50,000 clones, with roughly 89% occurring only once. The receptor was derived from a man aged 45-60 years with acute or convalescent COVID-19. Material: peripheral blood. The chain links TRBV28 to TRBJ1-1; D is perhaps TRBD1 (6 bases). The CDR3 loop reads CASSLGPPGGALNTEAFF. The CDR3 nucleotides are TGTGCCAGCAGTTTGGGGCCCCCGGGGGGCGCCTTGAACACTGAAGCTTTCTTT.